These 2 T cell receptor beta chains came from one sample sequenced in a study of T cells in localized non-small cell lung cancer. The table came from immunoSEQ multiplex PCR; TCRdb's copy has only in-frame clones and leaves some out. The repertoire holds 55,000 to 80,000 clones, with 80% to 90% as singletons. This specimen was peripheral blood, taken before any cancer treatment. The origin of the receptors is a female donor of 60 years or more with stage I lung adenocarcinoma.

The chain links TRBV19 to TRBJ2-3; D perhaps matches TRBD1 (6 bases). V dropped 7 bases and J dropped 2 bases, with 10 bases sitting between them. This CDR3 region has 13 residues. The germline V gene encodes CDR1 LNHDA and CDR2 SQIVND (reference sequence). The CDR3 DNA reads as TGTGCCAGTACTTGGACAGCCACAGATACGCAGTATTTT. Translation gives CASTWTATDTQYF.

The rearrangement uses TRBV6-6 and TRBJ2-5; D ambiguous. CDR1 is MNHNY, CDR2 SVGAGI, per germline (reference sequence). The V end lost 7 bases, the J end lost 0 bases, and 9 bases lay between the germline ends. The CDR3 runs to 13 residues. The CDR3 region is CASIAPYQETQYF. The CDR3 DNA follows: TGTGCCAGCATAGCACCGTACCAAGAGACCCAGTACTTC.